This T cell receptor beta chain originates from a study of blood T cells in healthy people across ages. A sample-barcoded 5' primer and a J-beta primer mix were used in a second PCR of roughly 6 to 11 cycles. TCRdb fed the 5' RACE reads into MiXCR, producing one record per CDR3 protein. The sample has about 630,000 distinct CDR3 sequences; under 25% are singletons. About this clonotype itself: Its antigen is unidentified.

V was clipped by 1 base and J by 2 bases; unmatched bases: 1. This CDR3 has 15 amino acids. The germline gives CDR1 LGHNA, CDR2 YNFKEQ. Study-wide findings and caveats: Naive CD4+ cells and diversity were both higher in long-lived donors than in aged donors. A roughly linear age-dependent decrease characterized TCR beta diversity per million T cells. What prevented conclusive comparison of naive and antigen-experienced cells was that PBMCs were unsorted. In the absence of known donor CMV status, changes in expanded clonotypes were possibly confounded.

The genes are TRBV4-2 and TRBJ2-3, with 9 positions matching TRBD1. The clonotype comes from a man aged 70 or older in good health. The sequenced sample consisted of blood. In DNA form, the CDR3 reads TGTGCCAGCAGCCAAGGGGACAGGGACACAGATACGCAGTATTTT. The encoded protein is CASSQGDRDTDTQYF.